This TCR beta chain was obtained from a study of shared clonotypes between healthy human individuals. This clone was detected once. Antigen specificity is unknown. The test was conducted at deep level. Profiled with immunoSEQ multiplex PCR; TCRdb holds only in-frame clones, not every one. This sample has approximately 1.5 million clones, with 95% to 99% found just once. Unmatched junction bases numbered 12, after V lost 5 bases and J lost 2 bases. The V gene's germline CDR1 is SNHLY and CDR2 FYNNEI. The CDR3 sequence is 17 residues long. Study observations and caveats: In this cohort, only blood was sampled, and tissue repertoires likely differ.

Sequencing used naive CD4+ T cells sorted from blood. Subset: CD45RA+ positively selected. The chain has TRBV2 and TRBJ2-7; TRBD2 matches at 10 bases. This receptor was obtained from a young man in good health. The CDR3 DNA is TGTGCCAGCAGTCCCAGAGGTGTAGCGGGAGGACCCTACGAGCAGTACTTC. It encodes CASSPRGVAGGPYEQYF.